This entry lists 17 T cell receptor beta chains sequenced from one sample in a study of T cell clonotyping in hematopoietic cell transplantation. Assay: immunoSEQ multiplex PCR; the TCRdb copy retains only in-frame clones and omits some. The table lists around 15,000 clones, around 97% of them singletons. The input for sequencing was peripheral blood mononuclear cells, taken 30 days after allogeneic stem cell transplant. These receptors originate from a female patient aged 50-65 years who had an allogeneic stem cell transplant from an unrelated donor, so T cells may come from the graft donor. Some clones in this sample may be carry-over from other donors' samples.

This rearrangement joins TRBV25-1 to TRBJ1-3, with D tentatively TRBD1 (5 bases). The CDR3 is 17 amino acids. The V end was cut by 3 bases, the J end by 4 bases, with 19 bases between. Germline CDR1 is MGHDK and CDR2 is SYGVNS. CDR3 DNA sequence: TGTGCCAGCAGTGAGTCCCCTTACGCAGGGTCGGGAAACACCATATATTTT. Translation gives CASSESPYAGSGNTIYF.

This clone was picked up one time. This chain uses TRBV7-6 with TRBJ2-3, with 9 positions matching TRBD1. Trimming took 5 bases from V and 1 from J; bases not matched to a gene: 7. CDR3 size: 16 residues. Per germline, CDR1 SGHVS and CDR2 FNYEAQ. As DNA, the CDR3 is TGTGCCAGCAGCACGAGACAGGGGGTGGGCACAGATACGCAGTATTTT. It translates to CASSTRQGVGTDTQYF.

The CDR3 sequence: CASSFTAYSTEAFF. CDR3 DNA sequence: TGCGCCAGCAGCTTTACAGCCTATAGTACTGAAGCTTTCTTT. The gene calls are TRBV5-1 and TRBJ1-1; D remains unclear. V dropped 2 bases and J dropped 5 bases, with 13 bases sitting between them. The CDR3 spans 14 residues. Germline V gene lookup returns CDR1 SGHRS and CDR2 YFSETQ.

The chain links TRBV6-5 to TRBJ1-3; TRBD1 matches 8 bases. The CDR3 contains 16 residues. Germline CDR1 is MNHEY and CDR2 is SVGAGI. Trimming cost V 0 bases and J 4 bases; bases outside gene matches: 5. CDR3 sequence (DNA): TGTGCCAGCAGTTACTCGGGGCAGGGGGCCGGAAACACCATATATTTT. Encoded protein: CASSYSGQGAGNTIYF.

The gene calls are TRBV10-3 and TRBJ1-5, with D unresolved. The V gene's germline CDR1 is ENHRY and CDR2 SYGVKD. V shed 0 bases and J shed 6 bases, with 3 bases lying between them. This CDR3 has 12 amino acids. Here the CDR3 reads CAISESPQPQHF. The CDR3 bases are TGTGCCATCAGTGAGTCGCCTCAGCCCCAGCATTTT.

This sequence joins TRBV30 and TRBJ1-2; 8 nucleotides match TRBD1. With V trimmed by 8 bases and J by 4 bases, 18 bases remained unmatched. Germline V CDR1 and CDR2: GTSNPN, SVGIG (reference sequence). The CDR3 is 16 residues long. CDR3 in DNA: TGTGCCGCAGACAGGGGTGGAGGGATCGACTTCTATGGCTACACCTTC. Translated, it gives CAADRGGGIDFYGYTF.

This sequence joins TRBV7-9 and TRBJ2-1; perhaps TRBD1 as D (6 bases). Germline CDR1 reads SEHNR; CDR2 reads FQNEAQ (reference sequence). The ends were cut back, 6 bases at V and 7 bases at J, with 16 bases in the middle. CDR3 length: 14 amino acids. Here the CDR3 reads CASRSRLQGNEQFF. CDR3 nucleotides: TGTGCCAGCAGGTCCAGACTCCAGGGGAATGAGCAGTTCTTC.

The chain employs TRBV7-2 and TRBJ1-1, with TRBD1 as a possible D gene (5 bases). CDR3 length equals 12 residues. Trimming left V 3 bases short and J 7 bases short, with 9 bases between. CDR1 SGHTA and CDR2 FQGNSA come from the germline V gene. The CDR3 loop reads CASSFGHLEAFF. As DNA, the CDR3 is TGTGCCAGCAGCTTCGGACACCTTGAAGCTTTCTTT.

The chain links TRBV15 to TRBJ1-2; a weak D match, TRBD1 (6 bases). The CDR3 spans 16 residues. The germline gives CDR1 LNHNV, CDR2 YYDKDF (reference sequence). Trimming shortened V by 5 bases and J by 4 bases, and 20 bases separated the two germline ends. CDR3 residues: CATSLDAGDGTYGYTF. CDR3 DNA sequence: TGTGCCACCAGCCTGGACGCAGGGGACGGAACCTATGGCTACACCTTC.

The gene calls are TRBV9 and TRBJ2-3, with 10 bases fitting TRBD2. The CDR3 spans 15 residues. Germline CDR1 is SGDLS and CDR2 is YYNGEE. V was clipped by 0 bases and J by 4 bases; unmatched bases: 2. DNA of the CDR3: TGTGCCAGCAGCGTAGATAGCGGGGGGTCAGATACGCAGTATTTT. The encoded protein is CASSVDSGGSDTQYF.

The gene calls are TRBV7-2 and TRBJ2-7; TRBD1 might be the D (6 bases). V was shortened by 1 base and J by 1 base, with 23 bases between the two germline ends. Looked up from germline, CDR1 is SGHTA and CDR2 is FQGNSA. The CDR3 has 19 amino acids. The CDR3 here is CASSLDAGAQIIPSYEQYF. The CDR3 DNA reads TGTGCCAGCAGCTTAGACGCAGGGGCCCAGATCATCCCATCCTACGAGCAGTACTTC.

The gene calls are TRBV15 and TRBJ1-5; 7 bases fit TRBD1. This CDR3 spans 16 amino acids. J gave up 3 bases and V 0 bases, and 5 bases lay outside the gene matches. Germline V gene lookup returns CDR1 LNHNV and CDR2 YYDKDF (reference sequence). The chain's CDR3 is CATSRDRTGFNQPQHF. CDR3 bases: TGTGCCACCAGCAGAGATCGGACAGGCTTCAATCAGCCCCAGCATTTT.

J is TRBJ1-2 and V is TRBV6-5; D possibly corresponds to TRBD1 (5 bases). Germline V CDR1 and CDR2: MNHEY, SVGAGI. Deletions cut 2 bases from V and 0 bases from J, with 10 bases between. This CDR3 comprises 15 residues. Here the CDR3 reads CASSYRDGANYGYTF. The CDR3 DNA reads TGTGCCAGCAGTTACCGGGACGGCGCTAACTATGGCTACACCTTC.

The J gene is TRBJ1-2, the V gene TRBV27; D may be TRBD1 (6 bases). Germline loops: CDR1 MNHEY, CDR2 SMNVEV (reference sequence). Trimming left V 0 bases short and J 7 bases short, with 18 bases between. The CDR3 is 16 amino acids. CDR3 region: CASSLSGARVKGGYTF. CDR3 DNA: TGTGCCAGCAGTTTATCGGGGGCGAGGGTGAAAGGTGGCTACACCTTC.

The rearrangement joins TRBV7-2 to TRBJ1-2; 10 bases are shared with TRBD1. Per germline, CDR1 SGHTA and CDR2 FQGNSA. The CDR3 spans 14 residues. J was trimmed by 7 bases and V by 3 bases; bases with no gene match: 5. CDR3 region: CASSFRTGGGGYTF. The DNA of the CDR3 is TGTGCCAGCAGCTTCCGGACAGGGGGGGGTGGCTACACCTTC.

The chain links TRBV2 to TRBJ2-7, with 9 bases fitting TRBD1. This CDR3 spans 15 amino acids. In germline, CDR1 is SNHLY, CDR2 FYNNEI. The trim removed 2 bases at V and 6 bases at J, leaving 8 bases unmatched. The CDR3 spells CASSEKGQGSVEQYF. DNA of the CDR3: TGTGCCAGCAGTGAAAAGGGACAGGGTTCTGTCGAGCAGTACTTC. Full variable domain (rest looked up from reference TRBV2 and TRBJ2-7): EPEVTQTPSHQVTQMGQEVILRCVPISNHLYFYWYRQILGQKVEFLVSFYNNEISEKSEIFDDQFSVERPDGSNFTLKIRSTKLEDSAMYFCASSEKGQGSVEQYFGPGTRLTVT.

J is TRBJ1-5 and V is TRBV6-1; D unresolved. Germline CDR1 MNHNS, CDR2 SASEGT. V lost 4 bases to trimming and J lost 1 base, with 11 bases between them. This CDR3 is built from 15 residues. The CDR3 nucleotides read TGTGCCAGCAGTGCCATGGGCGAGAGCAATCAGCCCCAGCATTTT. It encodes CASSAMGESNQPQHF.